The 25 T cell receptor beta chains listed next were all sequenced from one sample in a study of blood T cell repertoires in COVID-19. Repertoires were generated with immunoSEQ multiplex PCR, while TCRdb's copy carries only in-frame clones and drops some. There are 200,000 to 300,000 clones in the sample; 85% to 90% occur only once, and just under 9% lies in the top ten. Sequenced sample: PBMCs or T cells enriched from blood (not recorded which). The receptors shown here come from a man aged 40-50 years who had recovered from COVID-19.

The V and J genes are TRBV27 and TRBJ1-2; TRBD1 might be the D (5 bases). Trimming stripped 5 bases from V and 5 bases from J, with 18 bases between. CDR3 length: 15 residues. Germline V gene sequence: CDR1 MNHEY, CDR2 SMNVEV (reference sequence). CDR3 DNA sequence: TGTGCCAGCAGTGGGGGGGTAGGGAGAGGGTATGGCTACACCTTC. The encoded protein is CASSGGVGRGYGYTF.

V usage is TRBV12-5 and J usage is TRBJ1-2; D gene ambiguous. V lost 3 bases, J lost 5 bases, and 16 bases lay in between. In germline, CDR1 is LGHNT, CDR2 FRNRAP. This CDR3 is built from 15 residues. The CDR3 is CASGFPPDGEYGYTF. Here the CDR3 DNA reads TGTGCTAGTGGTTTCCCTCCCGACGGGGAGTATGGCTACACCTTC.

V usage is TRBV2 and J usage is TRBJ2-2, with D perhaps matching TRBD2 (6 bases). Between the trimmed V and J ends, which lost 6 bases and 8 bases, there was a span of 22 bases. Germline V lookup: CDR1 SNHLY, CDR2 FYNNEI. The CDR3 totals 16 residues. The CDR3 region is CASSSSGDRRTGELFF. CDR3 coding DNA: TGTGCCAGCAGCTCCTCGGGGGACCGCAGAACGGGGGAGCTGTTTTTT.

The chain recombines TRBV9 with TRBJ2-7; 13 bases map to TRBD2. Germline V gives CDR1 SGDLS, CDR2 YYNGEE. Trimming took 4 bases from V and 3 from J; bases not matched to a gene: 4. CDR3 length equals 15 residues. The CDR3 coding sequence is TGTGCCAGCAGCCTCGGGACTAGCGGGGTCTACGAGCAGTACTTC. Encoded protein: CASSLGTSGVYEQYF.

The V gene is TRBV7-9, the J gene TRBJ2-3, with D possibly being TRBD2 (5 bases). Germline CDR1 and CDR2: SEHNR and FQNEAQ (reference sequence). Trimming pared 3 bases from V and 3 bases from J, leaving 19 bases between. There are 17 residues in the CDR3. The chain's CDR3 is CASSFDYNRPRTDTQYF. In nucleotides, the CDR3 is TGTGCCAGCAGCTTCGACTACAACCGTCCCCGTACAGATACGCAGTATTTT.

The chain has TRBV5-1 and TRBJ1-1, with D uncertain. Looked up from germline, CDR1 is SGHRS and CDR2 is YFSETQ. The CDR3 covers 15 residues. The V gene lost 2 bases and the J gene lost 1 base, with 12 bases spanning the gap. The CDR3 DNA follows: TGCGCCAGCAGCTTTGGTGCCTTACAGAACACTGAAGCTTTCTTT. Translation gives CASSFGALQNTEAFF.

This rearrangement joins TRBV7-2 to TRBJ2-7, with 9 positions matching TRBD1. V shed 3 bases, J shed 5 bases, and the junction held 2 bases outside the gene matches. The V gene's germline CDR1 is SGHTA and CDR2 FQGNSA. This CDR3 contains 13 residues. The CDR3 bases are TGTGCCAGCAGCTTGGACAGGGGCGACGAGCAGTACTTC. Translating gives CASSLDRGDEQYF.

This clone was seen more than once but under ten times. The J gene is TRBJ1-5, the V gene TRBV27, with TRBD1 matching over 7 bases. V dropped 8 bases and J dropped 0; count of bases not matched to a gene: 4. Germline V gene sequence: CDR1 MNHEY, CDR2 SMNVEV (reference sequence). The length of the CDR3 is 14 residues. This CDR3 reads CASADRYSNQPQHF. CDR3 nucleotides: TGTGCCAGCGCGGACAGGTATAGCAATCAGCCCCAGCATTTT.

The chain uses TRBV5-4 and TRBJ2-4; D is possibly TRBD1 (5 bases). Trimming removed 0 bases from V and 1 base from J, with 11 bases in between. The germline V gene has CDR1 SGHNT and CDR2 YYREEE (reference sequence). The CDR3 contains 16 residues. This CDR3 is CASSLGGARAKNIQYF. CDR3 DNA: TGTGCCAGCAGCTTGGGTGGGGCAAGGGCCAAAAACATTCAGTACTTC.

Note on this clone: This CDR3 fails to terminate in the conserved phenylalanine or tryptophan, so it likely reflects a read error. No DNA is shown, since the ends of the CDR3 on it are uncertain; the CDR3 is the one TCRdb lists. This rearrangement joins TRBV3-1 (or the pseudogene TRBV3-2) to TRBJ1-1; TRBD1, the D gene given by the table, was not confirmed from the DNA. Germline V gene sequence: CDR1 LGHDT, CDR2 YNNKEL (reference sequence). The CDR3 adds up to 13 amino acids, both ends counted. The chain's CDR3 is CASSHGDRGQKRI.

V and J are TRBV6-5 and TRBJ1-2; D uncertain. The V and J ends lost 7 bases and 0 bases respectively, with 15 bases between them. The CDR3 loop spans 15 amino acids. Germline assignment: CDR1 MNHEY and CDR2 SVGAGI. CDR3 sequence (DNA): TGTGCCAGCACATCGAGAAAACCCTCTAACTATGGCTACACCTTC. Translation gives CASTSRKPSNYGYTF.

V is TRBV6-5 and J is TRBJ1-2; 8 bases match TRBD1. Per the germline V gene, CDR1 is MNHEY and CDR2 is SVGAGI. The CDR3 runs to 15 residues. V shed 7 bases and J 2 bases; nucleotides not matched to a gene: 9. For the CDR3, the DNA is TGTGCCAGCATCCCCATTAGGGACAGGAACTATGGCTACACCTTC. Translation gives CASIPIRDRNYGYTF.

CDR3 residues: CASSILSGGIVNTEAFF. DNA of the CDR3: TGTGCCAGTAGTATTTTATCAGGGGGCATAGTCAACACTGAAGCTTTCTTT. The rearrangement links TRBV19 to TRBJ1-1; 8 bases are shared with TRBD1. After removal of 3 bases from V and 2 bases from J, the junction contained 11 bases not matched to a gene. Per germline, CDR1 LNHDA and CDR2 SQIVND (reference sequence). This CDR3 spans 17 amino acids.

The chain couples TRBV7-9 to TRBJ2-5, with a weak D call TRBD2 (6 bases). The CDR3 spans 17 residues. CDR1 and CDR2 (germline): SEHNR, FQNEAQ (reference sequence). V was pared by 2 bases and J by 2 bases, with 18 bases between. The CDR3: CASSLSEGRTLQETQYF. In nucleotides, the CDR3 is TGTGCCAGCAGCTTATCGGAGGGGAGAACCCTTCAAGAGACCCAGTACTTC.

The rearrangement joins TRBV7-9 to TRBJ2-7, with a weak D call TRBD2 (6 bases). There are 16 residues in the CDR3. V lost 6 bases and J lost 4, with 22 bases in between. CDR1 SEHNR and CDR2 FQNEAQ come from the germline V gene (reference sequence). The CDR3 loop is CASSQPFGTLAYEQYF. The CDR3, as DNA: TGTGCCAGCAGTCAACCCTTTGGGACTCTCGCTTACGAGCAGTACTTC. Full variable domain (remainder filled in from reference TRBV7-9 and TRBJ2-7): DTGVSQNPRHKITKRGQNVTFRCDPISEHNRLYWYRQTLGQGPEFLTYFQNEAQLEKSRLLSDRFSAERPKGSFSTLEIQRTEQGDSAMYLCASSQPFGTLAYEQYFGPGTRLTVT.

This clone was recorded once. V gene TRBV7-9 combines with J gene TRBJ1-6, with a weak D call TRBD1 (6 bases). This CDR3 has 19 amino acids. Trimming took 5 bases from V and 0 from J, leaving 20 bases between them. The germline V gene has CDR1 SEHNR and CDR2 FQNEAQ (reference sequence). CDR3 nucleotide sequence: TGTGCCAGCAGCCGATACACAGGGCAACCCAACTCCTATAATTCACCCCTCCACTTT. Amino acids: CASSRYTGQPNSYNSPLHF. The whole variable domain, filled in from reference TRBV7-9 and TRBJ1-6, reads DTGVSQNPRHKITKRGQNVTFRCDPISEHNRLYWYRQTLGQGPEFLTYFQNEAQLEKSRLLSDRFSAERPKGSFSTLEIQRTEQGDSAMYLCASSRYTGQPNSYNSPLHFGNGTRLTVT.

V is TRBV6-5 and J is TRBJ2-5; D may be TRBD2 (5 bases). The CDR3 length is 14 residues. CDR1 is MNHEY, CDR2 SVGAGI, per germline. With 0 bases removed from V and 5 bases from J, the gap between germline ends came to 10 bases. CDR3 protein: CASSYSGPGETQYF. The CDR3 DNA reads as TGTGCCAGCAGTTACTCTGGGCCGGGGGAGACCCAGTACTTC.

The chain has TRBV7-2 and TRBJ1-3; D is uncertain. CDR1 is SGHTA and CDR2 is FQGNSA in the germline V gene. V lost 2 bases to trimming and J lost 3 bases, with 11 bases between them. This CDR3 region has 15 residues. The CDR3 nucleotides read TGTGCCAGCAGCTTAAAGCGTACGGATGGAAACACCATATATTTT. It specifies CASSLKRTDGNTIYF.

V gene TRBV27 combines with J gene TRBJ2-5, with no clear D. The V and J ends lost 3 bases and 5 bases respectively, with 13 bases between them. The CDR3 is 14 residues long. Germline V gene data show CDR1 as MNHEY and CDR2 as SMNVEV (reference sequence). CDR3 loop: CASSLLNSLETQYF. The CDR3 region has the DNA TGTGCCAGCAGTTTGTTAAACTCTCTTGAGACCCAGTACTTC.

CDR3 region: CASIDPFSGAEELFF. CDR3 in DNA: TGTGCCAGTATCGATCCGTTTAGCGGGGCGGAGGAGCTGTTTTTT. The chain has TRBV19 and TRBJ2-2; 8 bases align to TRBD2. Germline V lookup: CDR1 LNHDA, CDR2 SQIVND (reference sequence). CDR3 length equals 15 residues. V shed 7 bases and J 10 bases; nucleotides not matched to a gene: 14.

The J gene is TRBJ2-5, the V gene TRBV19; possibly TRBD1 for D (6 bases). The CDR3 sequence is 16 residues long. The ends were cut back, 5 bases at V and 2 bases at J, with 18 bases in the middle. Germline loops: CDR1 LNHDA, CDR2 SQIVND (reference sequence). The CDR3: CASSPGWGHTQETQYF. Here the CDR3 DNA reads TGTGCCAGTAGTCCCGGTTGGGGACATACGCAAGAGACCCAGTACTTC. Looking up the rest from reference TRBV19 and TRBJ2-5 gives the full variable domain: DGGITQSPKYLFRKEGQNVTLSCEQNLNHDAMYWYRQDPGQGLRLIYYSQIVNDFQKGDIAEGYSVSREKKESFPLTVTSAQKNPTAFYLCASSPGWGHTQETQYFGPGTRLLVL.

This chain connects TRBV5-8 to TRBJ1-4; TRBD1 matches at 11 bases. Germline V gene data show CDR1 as SGHTS and CDR2 as YDEGEE. Losses at the gene ends were 3 bases for V and 7 bases for J; bases not matched to a gene: 2. This CDR3 comprises 14 residues. The CDR3 DNA follows: TGTGCCAGCAGCTCGGACAGGGGGCGTGAAAAACTGTTTTTT. Amino acid sequence: CASSSDRGREKLFF. The full variable domain, its missing parts supplied by reference TRBV5-8 and TRBJ1-4, is EAGVTQSPTHLIKTRGQQATLRCSPISGHTSVYWYQQALGLGLQFLLWYDEGEERNRGNFPPRFSGRQFPNYSSELNVNALELEDSALYLCASSSDRGREKLFFGSGTQLSVL.

This chain links TRBV12-3 or TRBV12-4 with TRBJ1-4; no firm D call. The CDR3 length is 12 residues. The V end was cut by 8 bases, the J end by 3 bases, with 7 bases between. The CDR3: CASGSSNEKLFF. The CDR3 DNA sequence: TGTGCCAGCGGGAGCTCTAATGAAAAACTGTTTTTT.

The rearrangement links TRBV28 to TRBJ1-5, with D uncertain. V lost 1 base and J lost 4, with 11 bases in between. Germline values: CDR1 MDHEN, CDR2 SYDVKM. The CDR3 length is 15 residues. The chain's CDR3 is CASSLFGSRNQPQHF. As DNA, the CDR3 is TGTGCCAGCAGTTTATTTGGGTCGAGGAATCAGCCCCAGCATTTT. The full variable domain, in which reference TRBV28 and TRBJ1-5 provide the parts outside the CDR3, is DVKVTQSSRYLVKRTGEKVFLECVQDMDHENMFWYRQDPGLGLRLIYFSYDVKMKEKGDIPEGYSVSREKKERFSLILESASTNQTSMYLCASSLFGSRNQPQHFGDGTRLSIL.

Ten or more counts support this clone. The chain is built from TRBV6-4 and TRBJ1-5; weak D call: TRBD1 (6 bases). Trimming took 5 bases from V and 1 from J, leaving 6 bases between them. Germline V gene lookup returns CDR1 MRHNA and CDR2 SNTAGT. This CDR3 has 13 amino acids. The DNA of the CDR3 is TGTGCCAGCAGTACAGGGAGCAATCAGCCCCAGCATTTT. This gives the protein CASSTGSNQPQHF.